The source of this T cell receptor (beta chain) is a study of cytomegalovirus exposure and HLA in healthy donors. Primers for the PCR totalled 60 Vbeta and 13 Jbeta. Profiled with immunoSEQ multiplex PCR; TCRdb holds only in-frame clones, not every one. The table records under 300,000 clones, roughly 70% of them present only once. Concerning this clone: Its antigen is not known.

Whole-study findings and limits: Later work found most CMV-associated TCR beta chains apparently HLA-restricted.

V was clipped by 3 bases and J by 0 bases, with 11 bases between them. The CDR3 is 15 residues long. Germline assignment: CDR1 MGHDK and CDR2 SYGVNS. Source material: PBMCs. This chain connects TRBV25-1 to TRBJ2-5, with D possibly TRBD2 on 6 matching bases. This sequence was found in a female donor in good health and CMV-seronegative. The CDR3 spells CASSEGTVYQETQYF. Written as DNA, the CDR3 is TGTGCCAGCAGTGAGGGGACTGTCTACCAAGAGACCCAGTACTTC.